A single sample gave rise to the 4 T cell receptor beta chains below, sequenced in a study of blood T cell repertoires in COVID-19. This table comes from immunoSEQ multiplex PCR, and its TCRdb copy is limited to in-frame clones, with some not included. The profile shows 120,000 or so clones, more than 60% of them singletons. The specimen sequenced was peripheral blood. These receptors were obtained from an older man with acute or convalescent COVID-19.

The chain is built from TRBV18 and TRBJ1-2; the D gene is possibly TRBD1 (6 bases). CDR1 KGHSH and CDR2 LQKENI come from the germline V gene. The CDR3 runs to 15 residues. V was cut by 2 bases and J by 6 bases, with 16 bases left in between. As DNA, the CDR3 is TGTGCCAGCTCACCAGCCGGGACATACCGGGATGGCTACACCTTC. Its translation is CASSPAGTYRDGYTF.

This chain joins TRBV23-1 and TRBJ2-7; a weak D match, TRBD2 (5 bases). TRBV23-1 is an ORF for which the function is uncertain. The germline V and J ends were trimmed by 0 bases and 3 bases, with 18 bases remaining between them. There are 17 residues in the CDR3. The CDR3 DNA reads TGCGCCAGCAGTCAATCGGCGGCGGGCGGACGCTACTACGAGCAGTACTTC. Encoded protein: CASSQSAAGGRYYEQYF.

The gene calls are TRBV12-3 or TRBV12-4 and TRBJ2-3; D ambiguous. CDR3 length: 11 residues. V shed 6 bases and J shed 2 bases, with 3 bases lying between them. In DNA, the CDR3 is TGTGCCAGCAGCCACACAGATACGCAGTATTTT. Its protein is CASSHTDTQYF.

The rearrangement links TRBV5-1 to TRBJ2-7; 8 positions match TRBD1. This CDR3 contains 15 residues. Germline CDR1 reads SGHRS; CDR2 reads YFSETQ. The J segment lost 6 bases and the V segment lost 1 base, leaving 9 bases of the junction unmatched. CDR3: CASSLTGGPGSEQYF. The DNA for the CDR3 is TGCGCCAGCAGCTTGACAGGGGGGCCGGGTTCCGAGCAGTACTTC.